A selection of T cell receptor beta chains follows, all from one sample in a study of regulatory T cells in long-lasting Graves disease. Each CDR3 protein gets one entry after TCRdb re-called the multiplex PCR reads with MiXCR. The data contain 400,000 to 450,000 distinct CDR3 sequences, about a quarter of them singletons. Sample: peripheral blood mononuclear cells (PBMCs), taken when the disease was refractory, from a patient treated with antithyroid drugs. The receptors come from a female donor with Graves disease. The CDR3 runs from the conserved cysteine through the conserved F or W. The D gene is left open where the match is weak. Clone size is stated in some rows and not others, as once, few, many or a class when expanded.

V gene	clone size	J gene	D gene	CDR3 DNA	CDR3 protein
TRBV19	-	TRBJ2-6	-	TGTGCCAGTCGGACAGTTGAGGCTGGGGCCAACGTCCTGACTTTC	CASRTVEAGANVLTF
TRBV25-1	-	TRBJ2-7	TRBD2	TGTGCCAACATAAGGGGGACTAGCGGCACCTACGAGCAGTACTTC	CANIRGTSGTYEQYF
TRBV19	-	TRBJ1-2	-	TGTGCCAGTAGTACCCGACAGGTTTCAGATGGCTACACCTTC	CASSTRQVSDGYTF
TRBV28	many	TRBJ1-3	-	TGTGCCAGCAGTAAAATGGGACTTTCGAGCTCTGGAAACACCATATATTTT	CASSKMGLSSSGNTIYF
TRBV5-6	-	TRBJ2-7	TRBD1	TGTGCCAGCAGCCACGCCGAGACAGGGTTCTACGAGCAGTACTTC	CASSHAETGFYEQYF
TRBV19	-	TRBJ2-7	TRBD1	TGTGCCAGTAGGCCTTCCGGGACAGGACCTTCCTACGAGCAGTACTTC	CASRPSGTGPSYEQYF
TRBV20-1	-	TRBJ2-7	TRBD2	TGCAGTGCACTACTAGCGGAAGGCCCCAGCTCCTACGAGCAGTACTTC	CSALLAEGPSSYEQYF
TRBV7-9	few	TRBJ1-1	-	TGTGCCAGCAGCGAATTACAGGGTTACAACACTGAAGCTTTCTTT	CASSELQGYNTEAFF
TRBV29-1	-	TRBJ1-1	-	TGCAGCGTTTGGGGGCCCCCTACTGAAGCTTTCTTT	CSVWGPPTEAFF
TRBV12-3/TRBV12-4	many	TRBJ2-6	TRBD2	TGTGCCAGCTGGGGAGGGGATAACGCTGGGGCCAACGTCCTGACTTTC	CASWGGDNAGANVLTF
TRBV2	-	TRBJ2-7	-	TGTGCCAGCAGTGAGGTATTAGCGAGAGCCTACGGGCAGTACTTC	CASSEVLARAYGQYF
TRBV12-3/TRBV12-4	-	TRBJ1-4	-	TGTGCCAGCAGTTTAGATGTTCTTTCTGACAGATACTACTCCAGGAATGAAAAACTGTTTTTT	CASSLDVLSDRYYSRNEKLFF
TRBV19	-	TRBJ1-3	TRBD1	TGTGCCAGTAGTGCTTGGGACAGGGGTGCCGGAAACACCATATATTTT	CASSAWDRGAGNTIYF
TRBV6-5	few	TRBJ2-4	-	TGTGCCAGCAGTTACGTTCGAGGAAACATTCAGTACTTC	CASSYVRGNIQYF
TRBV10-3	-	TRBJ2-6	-	TGTGCCATCAGTGAGTCTCGGGGATTAGGGTCTGGGGCCAACGTCCTGACTTTC	CAISESRGLGSGANVLTF
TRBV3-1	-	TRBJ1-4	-	TGTGCCAGCAGCCAACGCGGACGTTCTGAAAAACTGTTTTTT	CASSQRGRSEKLFF
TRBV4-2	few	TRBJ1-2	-	TGTGCCAGCAGCCAAGGCGCAGGGGACTATGGCTACACCTTC	CASSQGAGDYGYTF
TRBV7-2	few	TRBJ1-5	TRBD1	TGTGCCAGCAGCTTAGATAGGGGGCGTCAGCCCCAGCATTTT	CASSLDRGRQPQHF
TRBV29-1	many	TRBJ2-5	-	TGCAGCGTTGACGGGGGCGAAGAGACCCAGTACTTC	CSVDGGEETQYF
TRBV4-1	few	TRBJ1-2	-	TGCGCCAGCAGCCAAGAAGGCAGGAGACCTGGCTACACCTTC	CASSQEGRRPGYTF
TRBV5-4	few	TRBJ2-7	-	TGTGCCAGCAGCCCCGATTTCGGTCATGGGGAGCAGTACTTC	CASSPDFGHGEQYF
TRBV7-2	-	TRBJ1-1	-	TGTGCCAGCAGCTTAAGTCGAGGGATCACTGAAGCTTTCTTT	CASSLSRGITEAFF
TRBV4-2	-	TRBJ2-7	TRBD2	TGTGCCAGCAGCCCGGGGACTAGCGCGTACGAGCAGTACTTC	CASSPGTSAYEQYF
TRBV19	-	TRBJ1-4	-	TGTGCCAGTGCAGTCATTAATGAAAAACTGTTTTTT	CASAVINEKLFF
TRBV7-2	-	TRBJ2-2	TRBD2	TGTGCCAGCAGCTTCCGGGGTGGGACTAACCTTGGGGGTACCGGGGAGCTGTTTTTT	CASSFRGGTNLGGTGELFF
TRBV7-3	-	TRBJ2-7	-	TGTGCCAGCAGCTTATCAGGGAGTTTCAACGAGCAGTACTTC	CASSLSGSFNEQYF
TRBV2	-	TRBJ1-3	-	TGTGCCAGCAGTCGCAGGGGTAGCTCTGGAAACACCATATATTTT	CASSRRGSSGNTIYF
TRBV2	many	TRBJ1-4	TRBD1	TGTGCCAACTCCCCGACGGCAGGGGGTAAAGAAAAACTGTTTTTT	CANSPTAGGKEKLFF
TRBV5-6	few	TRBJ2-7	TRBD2	TGTGCCAGCAGGATCGGGACTAGCAGAAGAAAGAGCTCCTACGAGCAGTACTTC	CASRIGTSRRKSSYEQYF